These 29 T cell receptor beta chains came from one sample sequenced in a study of cytomegalovirus exposure and HLA in healthy donors. Researchers ran the PCR with 60 Vbeta and 13 Jbeta primers. Profiling relied on immunoSEQ multiplex PCR, and the TCRdb table lists in-frame clones only, not all of them. The sample has 99,000 or so clones; 77% are singletons. The sequencing input was PBMCs. These receptors were collected from a woman aged 40 to 49 in good health and CMV-seropositive.

The rearrangement links TRBV7-6 to TRBJ1-4; 7 bases align to TRBD1. CDR3 size: 19 residues. The J segment lost 5 bases and the V segment lost 1 base, leaving 16 bases of the junction unmatched. Germline V gene data show CDR1 as SGHVS and CDR2 as FNYEAQ. CDR3 loop: CASSLVPPDRAPINEKLFF. The CDR3 DNA reads TGTGCCAGCAGCTTAGTCCCCCCCGACAGGGCCCCCATAAATGAAAAACTGTTTTTT.

The chain is built from TRBV5-6 and TRBJ2-1; maybe TRBD2 (5 bases). This CDR3 is 14 amino acids long. V dropped 0 bases and J dropped 9 bases, with 13 bases sitting between them. Germline assignment: CDR1 SGHDT and CDR2 YYEEEE. In DNA form, the CDR3 reads TGTGCCAGCAGCTTGGAAGGACTTATATTTGAGCAGTTCTTC. Its translation: CASSLEGLIFEQFF.

A note on this clone: Given a much more abundant clone one base away, this may be a read error. The chain links TRBV4-2 to TRBJ1-1, with D maybe TRBD1 (6 bases). The CDR3 is 14 residues long. Germline V gene data show CDR1 as LGHNA and CDR2 as YNFKEQ. V lost 4 bases and J 4 bases, leaving 13 bases between the germline ends. The CDR3: CASSPWGGGTEAFF. In DNA, the CDR3 is TGTGCCAGCAGCCCTTGGGGAGGGGGCACTGAAGCTTTCTTT.

This chain joins TRBV6-8 and TRBJ1-5; a possible D gene is TRBD1 (5 bases). Trimming pared 1 base from V and 7 bases from J, leaving 17 bases between. Germline values: CDR1 MNHGY, CDR2 SAAAGT. The CDR3 loop spans 16 amino acids. In nucleotides, the CDR3 is TGTGCCAGCAGTTACTATAATGGCCAGGGAGGGCAGCCCCAGCATTTT. Translation: CASSYYNGQGGQPQHF.

In this sample, this clone turned up once. The V call is TRBV9, the J call TRBJ2-2; TRBD2 aligns across 7 bases. There are 16 residues in the CDR3. V dropped 4 bases and J dropped 0; count of bases not matched to a gene: 6. The germline gives CDR1 SGDLS, CDR2 YYNGEE. CDR3 sequence reads: CASSPRGTTNTGELFF. In DNA form, the CDR3 reads TGTGCCAGCAGCCCGCGGGGGACTACGAACACCGGGGAGCTGTTTTTT.

J is TRBJ1-1 and V is TRBV5-1; D is possibly TRBD1 (5 bases). The CDR3 has 15 residues. V gave up 7 bases and J gave up 1 base, with 17 bases separating them. Germline-derived CDR1 and CDR2 are SGHRS and YFSETQ. The CDR3: CASYSYGGANTEAFF. CDR3 nucleotide sequence: TGCGCCAGCTATTCCTATGGCGGGGCGAACACTGAAGCTTTCTTT.

V gene TRBV9 combines with J gene TRBJ1-2; 9 nucleotides line up with TRBD1. Germline lookup yields CDR1 SGDLS and CDR2 YYNGEE. The CDR3 length is 16 residues. Trimming removed 0 bases from V and 8 bases from J; junction bases left unmatched: 11. This chain's CDR3 is CASSVGPQGATWGYTF. CDR3 sequence (DNA): TGTGCCAGCAGCGTAGGACCACAGGGGGCGACTTGGGGCTACACCTTC.

This rearrangement joins TRBV6-5 to TRBJ2-7; tentatively, D is TRBD1 (6 bases). CDR1 and CDR2 from the germline V gene are MNHEY and SVGAGI. CDR3 size: 12 residues. The germline V and J ends were trimmed by 6 bases and 3 bases, with 9 bases remaining between them. CDR3 region: CASRPQGYEQYF. DNA of the CDR3: TGTGCCAGCAGACCACAGGGCTACGAGCAGTACTTC.

The sample holds one count of this clone. For the CDR3, the DNA is TGCAGCGCCGCCGGGACAGTAAAAGCACATGAGCAGTTCTTC. Its translation is CSAAGTVKAHEQFF. The chain is built from TRBV29-1 and TRBJ2-1; 7 nucleotides align to TRBD1. The J segment lost 8 bases and the V segment lost 7 bases, leaving 14 bases of the junction unmatched. The CDR3 has 14 amino acids. Germline V gene data show CDR1 as SQVTM and CDR2 as ANQGSEA.

This rearrangement joins TRBV2 to TRBJ1-4; 8 nucleotides align to TRBD1. Germline values: CDR1 SNHLY, CDR2 FYNNEI. This CDR3 spans 14 amino acids. V dropped 10 bases and J dropped 5; count of bases not matched to a gene: 9. CDR3 in amino acids: CATRGQPQNEKLFF. CDR3 bases: TGTGCCACCAGGGGGCAACCCCAAAATGAAAAACTGTTTTTT.

This chain uses TRBV7-9 with TRBJ1-2; TRBD1 matches 9 bases. Germline lookup yields CDR1 SEHNR and CDR2 FQNEAQ (reference sequence). This CDR3 comprises 14 residues. Trimming took 5 bases from V and 3 from J; bases not matched to a gene: 4. As DNA, the CDR3 is TGTGCCAGCAGCCAACAGGGGGCATACTATGGCTACACCTTC. Translated: CASSQQGAYYGYTF.

V gene TRBV29-1 combines with J gene TRBJ2-1, with D perhaps matching TRBD2 (6 bases). The CDR3 totals 14 residues. Per germline, CDR1 SQVTM and CDR2 ANQGSEA. The V end lost 7 bases, the J end lost 7 bases, and 20 bases lay between the germline ends. The CDR3 nucleotides are TGCAGCGCTTCGGACCACGATCGGGGGAATGAGCAGTTCTTC. Its translation is CSASDHDRGNEQFF.

The chain employs TRBV28 and TRBJ2-7, with TRBD1 matching 7 bases. The CDR3 spans 14 residues. Germline CDR1 and CDR2: MDHEN and SYDVKM. Trimming removed 6 bases from V and 5 bases from J; junction bases left unmatched: 10. In DNA, the CDR3 is TGTGCCAGCAGCTCTCCGGGACAGCCGGACGAGCAGTACTTC. Amino acids: CASSSPGQPDEQYF.

The chain carries TRBV5-1 and TRBJ2-1, with 14 bases aligning to TRBD2. Looked up from germline, CDR1 is SGHRS and CDR2 is YFSETQ. The trim removed 4 bases at V and 5 bases at J, leaving 11 bases unmatched. The CDR3 loop spans 18 amino acids. In nucleotides, the CDR3 is TGCGCCAGCAGCGCCGGACTAGCGGGAGGTACGGGGCACAATGAGCAGTTCTTC. This gives the protein CASSAGLAGGTGHNEQFF.

V usage is TRBV6-6 and J usage is TRBJ1-2, with 7 bases aligning to TRBD1. The CDR3 covers 13 residues. The germline V gene encodes CDR1 MNHNY and CDR2 SVGAGI (reference sequence). V trimming: 6 bases; J trimming: 8 bases; junction bases outside the gene matches: 9. The CDR3 here is CASSPRQGDGYTF. As DNA, the CDR3 is TGTGCCAGCAGCCCACGACAGGGCGACGGCTACACCTTC.

The chain joins TRBV28 to TRBJ2-7, with 10 bases identical to TRBD1. Germline CDR1 is MDHEN and CDR2 is SYDVKM. The CDR3 contains 14 residues. J was trimmed by 3 bases and V by 4 bases; bases with no gene match: 3. CDR3 in amino acids: CASSYGDRGYEQYF. The CDR3 coding sequence is TGTGCCAGCAGTTATGGGGACAGGGGCTACGAGCAGTACTTC.

The V and J genes are TRBV28 and TRBJ2-5; D is unresolved. The V gene lost 4 bases and the J gene lost 3 bases, with 18 bases spanning the gap. CDR3 length: 16 residues. The germline CDR1 and CDR2 sequences are MDHEN and SYDVKM. The DNA of the CDR3 is TGTGCCAGCAGTTCCATAGTCGCAGGCGACAAAGAGACCCAGTACTTC. Residues: CASSSIVAGDKETQYF.

V gene TRBV23-1 combines with J gene TRBJ1-2, with D perhaps matching TRBD1 (5 bases). TRBV23-1 is an ORF, with its function uncertain. V was cut by 7 bases and J by 10 bases, with 16 bases left in between. This CDR3 is built from 12 residues. DNA of the CDR3: TGCGCCAGCACTCTAATTCAGGGAACCTACACCTTC. It codes for CASTLIQGTYTF.

The chain couples TRBV11-2 to TRBJ2-3, with D possibly being TRBD2 (6 bases). Germline CDR1 is SGHAT and CDR2 is FQNNGV. The CDR3 totals 12 residues. Trimming removed 6 bases from V and 6 bases from J, with 10 bases in between. Here the CDR3 reads CASRPSADTQYF. For the CDR3, the DNA is TGTGCCAGCAGGCCTAGCGCCGATACGCAGTATTTT.

This sequence joins TRBV4-3 and TRBJ2-1, with a tentative D call TRBD2 (5 bases). V lost 0 bases and J 12 bases, leaving 21 bases between the germline ends. In germline, CDR1 is LGHNA, CDR2 YSLEER. This CDR3 contains 16 residues. The CDR3 here is CASSQDLGLDRGRQFF. The CDR3 nucleotides read TGCGCCAGCAGCCAAGATTTAGGACTGGACCGAGGGAGGCAGTTCTTC.

The chain recombines TRBV9 with TRBJ2-3, with 10 bases that match TRBD2. The CDR3 length is 16 residues. Per the germline V gene, CDR1 is SGDLS and CDR2 is YYNGEE. Germline trimming cut 0 bases from V and 8 bases from J; bases unmatched to any gene: 9. In DNA, the CDR3 is TGTGCCAGCAGCGTAGGGAGCGGGAGGGCCTGGGGTACGCAGTATTTT. It specifies CASSVGSGRAWGTQYF.

The chain uses TRBV28 and TRBJ1-5; the D gene is possibly TRBD1 (6 bases). V shed 4 bases and J shed 4 bases, with 20 bases lying between them. The CDR3 spans 17 residues. The germline gives CDR1 MDHEN, CDR2 SYDVKM. CDR3 nucleotide sequence: TGTGCCAGCAGTTCCTTCAGTGCGGACAGTTATAATCAGCCCCAGCATTTT. Translation: CASSSFSADSYNQPQHF.

The chain has TRBV28 and TRBJ2-5; D may be TRBD2 (6 bases). Per the germline V gene, CDR1 is MDHEN and CDR2 is SYDVKM. CDR3 length: 15 amino acids. Deletions cut 3 bases from V and 2 bases from J, with 13 bases between. This CDR3 reads CASSLLGLWQETQYF. In nucleotides, the CDR3 is TGTGCCAGCAGTTTGTTGGGACTGTGGCAAGAGACCCAGTACTTC.

This clone was seen many times. The chain recombines TRBV7-9 with TRBJ1-2, with unresolved D. Trimming shortened V by 5 bases and J by 5 bases, and 12 bases separated the two germline ends. CDR1 is SEHNR, CDR2 FQNEAQ, per germline (reference sequence). CDR3 length: 13 amino acids. This chain's CDR3 is CASSPGREYGYTF. CDR3 nucleotides: TGTGCCAGCAGCCCTGGAAGGGAGTATGGCTACACCTTC. Together with reference TRBV7-9 and TRBJ1-2, the CDR3 gives the full variable domain: DTGVSQNPRHKITKRGQNVTFRCDPISEHNRLYWYRQTLGQGPEFLTYFQNEAQLEKSRLLSDRFSAERPKGSFSTLEIQRTEQGDSAMYLCASSPGREYGYTFGSGTRLTVV.

Here the CDR3 reads CASSSLVVGGEQFF. Here the CDR3 DNA reads TGTGCCAGCAGCTCACTAGTGGTGGGAGGTGAGCAGTTCTTC. V usage is TRBV5-6 and J usage is TRBJ2-1; D is perhaps TRBD2 (6 bases). This CDR3 is 14 amino acids long. Between the trimmed V and J ends, which lost 3 bases and 9 bases, there was a span of 16 bases. Per the germline V gene, CDR1 is SGHDT and CDR2 is YYEEEE.

The chain combines TRBV15 with TRBJ1-5; TRBD1 might be the D (5 bases). V was pared by 0 bases and J by 6 bases, with 12 bases between. This CDR3 has 15 residues. Per the germline V gene, CDR1 is LNHNV and CDR2 is YYDKDF (reference sequence). CDR3 amino acids: CATSRDRLRGQPQHF. Here the CDR3 DNA reads TGTGCCACCAGCAGAGACAGGCTAAGGGGTCAGCCCCAGCATTTT.

The rearrangement joins TRBV28 to TRBJ2-7; 7 nucleotides align to TRBD1. Germline loops: CDR1 MDHEN, CDR2 SYDVKM. This CDR3 is built from 15 residues. J gave up 2 bases and V 6 bases, and 10 bases lay outside the gene matches. The CDR3 DNA reads TGTGCCAGCAGCCCTCAAGACAGGGCCCCCTACGAGCAGTACTTC. Protein product: CASSPQDRAPYEQYF.

The sample holds a few counts of this clone. This CDR3 reads CASSSGQGYEQYF. The CDR3, as DNA: TGCGCCAGCAGTTCGGGACAGGGCTACGAGCAGTACTTC. V and J are TRBV10-1 and TRBJ2-7, with TRBD1 matching 9 bases. V was pared by 5 bases and J by 3 bases, with 2 bases of the junction left unmatched. This CDR3 is built from 13 residues. Per germline, CDR1 WNHNN and CDR2 SYGVQD (reference sequence).

The CDR3 protein is CASSHRLGPGYEQYF. In nucleotides, the CDR3 is TGCGCCAGCAGCCATAGGCTAGGACCGGGATACGAGCAGTACTTC. This rearrangement joins TRBV4-1 to TRBJ2-7, with D maybe TRBD2 (5 bases). Between the trimmed V and J ends, which lost 3 bases and 4 bases, there was a span of 16 bases. CDR1 MGHRA and CDR2 YSYEKL come from the germline V gene. The CDR3 sequence is 15 residues long.